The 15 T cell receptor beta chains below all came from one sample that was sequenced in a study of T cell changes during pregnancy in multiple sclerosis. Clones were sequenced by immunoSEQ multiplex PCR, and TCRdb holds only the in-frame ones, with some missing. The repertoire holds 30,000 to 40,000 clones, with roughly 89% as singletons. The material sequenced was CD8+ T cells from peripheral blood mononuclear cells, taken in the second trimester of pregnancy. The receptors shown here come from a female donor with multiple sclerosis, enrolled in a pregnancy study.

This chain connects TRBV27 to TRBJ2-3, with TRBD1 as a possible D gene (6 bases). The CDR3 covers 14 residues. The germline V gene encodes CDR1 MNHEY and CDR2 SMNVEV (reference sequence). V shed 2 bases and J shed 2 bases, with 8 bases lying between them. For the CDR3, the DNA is TGTGCCAGCAGTTTAGGGGACACCACAGATACGCAGTATTTT. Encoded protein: CASSLGDTTDTQYF.

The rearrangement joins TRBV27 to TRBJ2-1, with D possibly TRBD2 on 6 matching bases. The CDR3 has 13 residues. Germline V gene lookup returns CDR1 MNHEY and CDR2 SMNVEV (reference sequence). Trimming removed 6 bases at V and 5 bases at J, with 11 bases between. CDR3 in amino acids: CASSLGLNNEQFF. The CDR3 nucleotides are TGTGCCAGCAGCTTGGGACTTAACAATGAGCAGTTCTTC.

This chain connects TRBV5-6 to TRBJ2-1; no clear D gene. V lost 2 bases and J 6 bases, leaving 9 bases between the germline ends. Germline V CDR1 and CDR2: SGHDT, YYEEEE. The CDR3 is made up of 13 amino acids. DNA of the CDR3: TGTGCCAGCAGCTTATTCGGGTTCAATGAGCAGTTCTTC. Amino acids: CASSLFGFNEQFF.

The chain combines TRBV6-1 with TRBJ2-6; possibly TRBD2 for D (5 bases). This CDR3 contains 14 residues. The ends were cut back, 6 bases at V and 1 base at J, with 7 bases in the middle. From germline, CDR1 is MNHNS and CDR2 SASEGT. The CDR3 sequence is CASRGGSGANVLTF. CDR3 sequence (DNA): TGTGCCAGCAGGGGCGGGTCTGGGGCCAACGTCCTGACTTTC.

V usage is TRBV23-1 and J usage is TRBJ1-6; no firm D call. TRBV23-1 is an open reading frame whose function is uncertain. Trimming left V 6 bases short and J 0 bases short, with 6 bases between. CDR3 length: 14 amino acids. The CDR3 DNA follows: TGCGCCAGCAGACAGAACTCCTATAATTCACCCCTCCACTTT. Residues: CASRQNSYNSPLHF.

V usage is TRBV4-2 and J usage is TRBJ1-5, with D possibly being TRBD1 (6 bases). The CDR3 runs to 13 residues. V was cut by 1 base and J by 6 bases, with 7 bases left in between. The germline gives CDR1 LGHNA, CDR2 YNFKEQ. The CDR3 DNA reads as TGTGCCAGCAGCCAAGGGACAGTTCAGCCCCAGCATTTT. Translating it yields CASSQGTVQPQHF.

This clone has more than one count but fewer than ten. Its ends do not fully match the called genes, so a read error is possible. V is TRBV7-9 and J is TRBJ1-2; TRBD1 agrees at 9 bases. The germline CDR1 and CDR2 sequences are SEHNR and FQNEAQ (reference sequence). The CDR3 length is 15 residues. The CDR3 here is CASSLAGTGSHGYTF. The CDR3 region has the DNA TGTGCCAGCAGCCTAGCCGGGACAGGGAGTCATGGCTACACCTTC.

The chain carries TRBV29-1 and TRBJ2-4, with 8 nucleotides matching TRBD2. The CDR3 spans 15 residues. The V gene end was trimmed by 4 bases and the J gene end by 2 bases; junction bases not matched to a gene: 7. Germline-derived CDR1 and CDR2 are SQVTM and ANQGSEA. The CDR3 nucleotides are TGCAGCGTTGGGGCCGGGGGGGTTTCCAAAAACATTCAGTACTTC. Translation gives CSVGAGGVSKNIQYF. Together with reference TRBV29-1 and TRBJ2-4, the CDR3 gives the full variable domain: SAVISQKPSRDICQRGTSLTIQCQVDSQVTMMFWYRQQPGQSLTLIATANQGSEATYESGFVIDKFPISRPNLTFSTLTVSNMSPEDSSIYLCSVGAGGVSKNIQYFGAGTRLSVL.

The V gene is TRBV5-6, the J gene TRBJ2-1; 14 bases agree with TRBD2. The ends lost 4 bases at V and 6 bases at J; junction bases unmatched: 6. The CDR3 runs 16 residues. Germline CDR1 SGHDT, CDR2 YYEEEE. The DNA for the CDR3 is TGTGCCAGCAGCCCGGGACTAGCGGGGGCCATCAATGAGCAGTTCTTC. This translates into CASSPGLAGAINEQFF.

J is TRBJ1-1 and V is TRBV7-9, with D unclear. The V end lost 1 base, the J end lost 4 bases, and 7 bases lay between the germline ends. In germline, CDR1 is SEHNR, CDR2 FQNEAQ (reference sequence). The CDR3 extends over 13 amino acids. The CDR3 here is CASSLGRATEAFF. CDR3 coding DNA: TGTGCCAGCAGCTTAGGGAGGGCCACTGAAGCTTTCTTT.

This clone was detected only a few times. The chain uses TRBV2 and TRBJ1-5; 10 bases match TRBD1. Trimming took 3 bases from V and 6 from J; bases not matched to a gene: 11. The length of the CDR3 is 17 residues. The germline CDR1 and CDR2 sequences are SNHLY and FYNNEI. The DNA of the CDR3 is TGTGCCAGCAGTGATCGCCCCGACAGGGGGCTGGGTCAGCCCCAGCATTTT. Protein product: CASSDRPDRGLGQPQHF. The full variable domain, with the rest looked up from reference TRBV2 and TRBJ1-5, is EPEVTQTPSHQVTQMGQEVILRCVPISNHLYFYWYRQILGQKVEFLVSFYNNEISEKSEIFDDQFSVERPDGSNFTLKIRSTKLEDSAMYFCASSDRPDRGLGQPQHFGDGTRLSIL.

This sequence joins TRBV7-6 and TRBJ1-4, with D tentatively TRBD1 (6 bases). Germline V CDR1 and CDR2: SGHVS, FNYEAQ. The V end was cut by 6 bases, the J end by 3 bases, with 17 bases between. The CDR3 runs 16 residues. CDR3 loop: CASSFDNRDPNEKLFF. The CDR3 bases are TGTGCCAGCAGTTTCGATAACAGGGACCCTAATGAAAAACTGTTTTTT.

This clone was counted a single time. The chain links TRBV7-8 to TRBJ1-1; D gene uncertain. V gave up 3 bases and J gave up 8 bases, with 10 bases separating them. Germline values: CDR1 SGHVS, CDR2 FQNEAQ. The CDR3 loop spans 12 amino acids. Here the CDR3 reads CASSFRFAEAFF. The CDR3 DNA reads TGTGCCAGCAGCTTCCGGTTCGCGGAAGCTTTCTTT. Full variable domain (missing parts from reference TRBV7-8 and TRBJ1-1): GAGVSQSPRYKVAKRGQDVALRCDPISGHVSLFWYQQALGQGPEFLTYFQNEAQLDKSGLPSDRFFAERPEGSVSTLKIQRTQQEDSAVYLCASSFRFAEAFFGQGTRLTVV.

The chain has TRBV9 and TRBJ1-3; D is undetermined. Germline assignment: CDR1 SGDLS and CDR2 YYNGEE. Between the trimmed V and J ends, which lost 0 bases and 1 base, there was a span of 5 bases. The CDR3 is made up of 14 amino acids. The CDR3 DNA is TGTGCCAGCAGCGTAGTCGGGTCTGGAAACACCATATATTTT. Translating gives CASSVVGSGNTIYF.

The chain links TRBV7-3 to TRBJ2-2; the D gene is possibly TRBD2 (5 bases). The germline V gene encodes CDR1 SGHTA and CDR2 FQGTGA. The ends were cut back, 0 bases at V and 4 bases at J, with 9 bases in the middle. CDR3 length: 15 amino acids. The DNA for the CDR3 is TGTGCCAGCAGCTTAACCACTGCGGGCACCGGGGAGCTGTTTTTT. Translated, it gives CASSLTTAGTGELFF. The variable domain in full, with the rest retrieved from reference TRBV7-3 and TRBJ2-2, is GAGVSQTPSNKVTEKGKYVELRCDPISGHTALYWYRQSLGQGPEFLIYFQGTGAADDSGLPNDRFFAVRPEGSVSTLKIQRTERGDSAVYLCASSLTTAGTGELFFGEGSRLTVL.